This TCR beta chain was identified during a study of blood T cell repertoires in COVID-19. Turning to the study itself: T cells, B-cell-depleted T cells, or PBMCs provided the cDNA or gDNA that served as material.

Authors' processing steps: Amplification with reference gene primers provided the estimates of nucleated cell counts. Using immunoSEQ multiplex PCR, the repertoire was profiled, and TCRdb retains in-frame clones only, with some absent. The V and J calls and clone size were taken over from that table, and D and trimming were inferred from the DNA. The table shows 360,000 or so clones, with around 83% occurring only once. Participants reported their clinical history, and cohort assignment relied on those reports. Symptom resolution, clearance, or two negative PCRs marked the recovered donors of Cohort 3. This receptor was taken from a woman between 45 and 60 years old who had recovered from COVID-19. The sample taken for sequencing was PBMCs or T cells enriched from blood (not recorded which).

The CDR3 DNA reads TGTGCCAGCAGCTCGACAGGGAACACTGAAGCTTTCTTT. It is translated as CASSSTGNTEAFF. The genes are TRBV5-8 and TRBJ1-1; a possible D gene is TRBD1 (6 bases). Germline lookup yields CDR1 SGHTS and CDR2 YDEGEE. The CDR3 has 13 residues. The germline V and J ends were trimmed by 3 bases and 1 base, with 7 bases remaining between them.